Listed here are 3 T cell receptor beta chains from one sample, sequenced in a study of chemoradiotherapy in HPV16-positive cancers. Clones were read by immunoSEQ multiplex PCR, and TCRdb kept only the in-frame ones, dropping some. The data show 850 to 900 clones, with 30% to 40% seen just once and more than 15% held by the top ten. The specimen was collected from a patient who underwent chemoradiotherapy. The receptors were gathered from a human donor with HPV-associated anogenital cancer.

The chain joins TRBV9 to TRBJ1-6; D gene unclear. V was pared by 2 bases and J by 10 bases, with 13 bases between. This CDR3 has 14 amino acids. CDR1 is SGDLS and CDR2 is YYNGEE in the germline V gene. This CDR3 reads CASSVADKSSPLHF. The CDR3 DNA reads as TGTGCCAGCAGCGTCGCAGACAAAAGCTCACCCCTCCACTTT.

A few counts support this clone. V and J are TRBV9 and TRBJ1-6, with D possibly being TRBD1 (6 bases). Trimming took off 2 bases at V and 11 bases at J, with 14 bases between the two ends. Germline lookup yields CDR1 SGDLS and CDR2 YYNGEE. This CDR3 spans 14 amino acids. CDR3 in DNA: TGTGCCAGCAGCGTGAAGGGGGTAGGGACACCCCTCCACTTT. Its translation is CASSVKGVGTPLHF.

This clone turned up a few times. The chain couples TRBV7-2 to TRBJ2-7; D is possibly TRBD2 (5 bases). Germline V gives CDR1 SGHTA, CDR2 FQGNSA. There are 14 residues in the CDR3. V lost 5 bases and J 0 bases, leaving 11 bases between the germline ends. The CDR3 sequence is CASSTDWSSYEQYF. For the CDR3, the DNA is TGTGCCAGCAGCACGGACTGGAGCTCCTACGAGCAGTACTTC.